A single sample is the source of the 19 T cell receptor beta chains below, sequenced in a study of blood T cell repertoires in COVID-19 (dated by TCRdb to 2018 to 2021). The protocol used for the library was the immunoSEQ multiplex PCR assay. TCRdb provides this immuneACCESS table in a form limited to in-frame rearrangements. Some clones are lacking; in checked studies, under half of them reflect an unresolved V gene, and why the rest are absent is not known. In this sample the table shows some 360,000 clones, about 92% of which occur a single time. 3.9% of the sample belongs to the ten largest clones. Source material: peripheral blood. These receptors were collected from a woman in her sixties or seventies with COVID-19, enrolled during active disease.

V gene TRBV7-3 combines with J gene TRBJ2-5; 7 nucleotides line up with TRBD1. CDR1 SGHTA and CDR2 FQGTGA come from the germline V gene. Trimming cost V 5 bases and J 4 bases; bases outside gene matches: 7. The CDR3 covers 14 residues. The CDR3 here is CASSPNRGLETQYF. The CDR3, as DNA: TGTGCCAGCAGCCCGAATAGGGGGCTAGAGACCCAGTACTTC.

The chain recombines TRBV19 with TRBJ1-2; D gene uncertain. Germline V gives CDR1 LNHDA, CDR2 SQIVND (reference sequence). The CDR3 is made up of 13 amino acids. Deletions cut 3 bases from V and 8 bases from J, with 13 bases between. This CDR3 is CASSIDGFGGYTF. DNA of the CDR3: TGTGCCAGTAGTATCGACGGGTTCGGGGGCTACACCTTC.

V is TRBV7-3 and J is TRBJ2-1; D gene uncertain. V gave up 5 bases and J gave up 9 bases, with 14 bases separating them. This CDR3 has 13 residues. Germline V lookup: CDR1 SGHTA, CDR2 FQGTGA. CDR3 in amino acids: CASSPDSPLEQFF. The CDR3 DNA reads as TGTGCCAGCAGCCCTGACTCCCCCCTTGAGCAGTTCTTC.

The rearrangement uses TRBV5-4 and TRBJ2-2; unclear D gene. The V end was cut by 0 bases, the J end by 1 base, with 10 bases between. The CDR3 extends over 16 amino acids. Per the germline V gene, CDR1 is SGHNT and CDR2 is YYREEE (reference sequence). In nucleotides, the CDR3 is TGTGCCAGCAGCTTGGCAACATCTTGGAACACCGGGGAGCTGTTTTTT. It encodes CASSLATSWNTGELFF.

The chain carries TRBV7-9 and TRBJ1-6; D unclear. The V end lost 5 bases, the J end lost 7 bases, and 9 bases lay between the germline ends. Germline V gene sequence: CDR1 SEHNR, CDR2 FQNEAQ (reference sequence). The CDR3 is 13 residues long. CDR3 DNA sequence: TGTGCCAGCAGCAAGGGAGCCAATTCACCCCTCCACTTT. Its protein product is CASSKGANSPLHF. Combining the CDR3 with reference TRBV7-9 and TRBJ1-6 gives the whole variable domain DTGVSQNPRHKITKRGQNVTFRCDPISEHNRLYWYRQTLGQGPEFLTYFQNEAQLEKSRLLSDRFSAERPKGSFSTLEIQRTEQGDSAMYLCASSKGANSPLHFGNGTRLTVT.

This clone was observed once. This rearrangement joins TRBV29-1 to TRBJ1-1; tentatively, D is TRBD1 (6 bases). The CDR3 spans 18 residues. With 0 bases removed from V and 1 base from J, the gap between germline ends came to 21 bases. Germline lookup yields CDR1 SQVTM and CDR2 ANQGSEA. The CDR3 loop reads CSVEDPVWAGARNTEAFF. Written as DNA, the CDR3 is TGCAGCGTTGAAGATCCGGTTTGGGCAGGGGCACGGAACACTGAAGCTTTCTTT.

The rearrangement links TRBV7-2 to TRBJ2-5, with 8 bases fitting TRBD2. Germline CDR1 is SGHTA and CDR2 is FQGNSA. The CDR3 sequence is 16 residues long. With 2 bases clipped from V and 3 bases from J, the junction kept 8 bases outside the gene matches. The CDR3 sequence: CASSLSIAGNEETQYF. In nucleotides, the CDR3 is TGTGCCAGCAGCTTATCGATAGCGGGGAATGAAGAGACCCAGTACTTC.

The V call is TRBV3-1 (or the pseudogene TRBV3-2), the J call TRBJ1-1; D remains unclear. Between the trimmed V and J ends, which lost 0 bases and 1 base, there was a span of 12 bases. CDR1 is LGHDT and CDR2 is YNNKEL in the germline V gene (reference sequence). The CDR3 loop spans 16 amino acids. The CDR3 reads CASSQDSEGPNTEAFF. The CDR3 DNA sequence: TGTGCCAGCAGCCAAGATTCGGAGGGCCCGAACACTGAAGCTTTCTTT.

This clone appeared once. The chain is built from TRBV5-1 and TRBJ1-2; 8 bases line up with TRBD1. With V trimmed by 2 bases and J by 7 bases, 10 bases remained unmatched. Germline loops: CDR1 SGHRS, CDR2 YFSETQ. The length of the CDR3 is 15 residues. CDR3 loop: CASSLTTGAFAGYTF. The DNA of the CDR3 is TGCGCCAGCAGCTTAACGACAGGGGCTTTCGCTGGCTACACCTTC.

The gene calls are TRBV7-3 and TRBJ2-2; 8 nucleotides line up with TRBD2. With V trimmed by 6 bases and J by 9 bases, 9 bases remained unmatched. This CDR3 is built from 14 residues. Germline CDR1 SGHTA, CDR2 FQGTGA. The CDR3 nucleotides are TGTGCCAGCAGGGATCCGGGGGGGCCGCGGGAGCTGTTTTTT. Protein sequence: CASRDPGGPRELFF. The whole variable domain, remainder taken from reference TRBV7-3 and TRBJ2-2, is GAGVSQTPSNKVTEKGKYVELRCDPISGHTALYWYRQSLGQGPEFLIYFQGTGAADDSGLPNDRFFAVRPEGSVSTLKIQRTERGDSAVYLCASRDPGGPRELFFGEGSRLTVL.

This clone was counted once. The chain combines TRBV7-3 with TRBJ2-1, with unresolved D. Germline V gives CDR1 SGHTA, CDR2 FQGTGA. CDR3 length equals 12 residues. With 5 bases removed from V and 8 bases from J, the gap between germline ends came to 10 bases. The CDR3 nucleotides read TGTGCCAGCAGCGCAAACCGGGATGAGCAGTTCTTC. Protein product: CASSANRDEQFF. Complete variable domain (other parts from reference TRBV7-3 and TRBJ2-1): GAGVSQTPSNKVTEKGKYVELRCDPISGHTALYWYRQSLGQGPEFLIYFQGTGAADDSGLPNDRFFAVRPEGSVSTLKIQRTERGDSAVYLCASSANRDEQFFGPGTRLTVL.

The V and J genes are TRBV3-1 (or the pseudogene TRBV3-2) and TRBJ1-4; TRBD1 aligns across 9 bases. CDR1 and CDR2 from the germline V gene are LGHDT and YNNKEL (reference sequence). The CDR3 sequence is 15 residues long. The V segment lost 0 bases and the J segment 6 bases; nucleotides outside the gene matches: 2. CDR3 sequence: CASSQEWDRDEKLFF. In DNA form, the CDR3 reads TGTGCCAGCAGCCAAGAATGGGACAGGGATGAAAAACTGTTTTTT.

The chain recombines TRBV5-1 with TRBJ1-6, with 11 bases fitting TRBD1. V trimming: 3 bases; J trimming: 10 bases; junction bases outside the gene matches: 6. The CDR3 is 15 amino acids. The germline V gene encodes CDR1 SGHRS and CDR2 YFSETQ. The CDR3 region has the DNA TGCGCCAGCAGCTCGGGACAGGGGGGGCGATCACCCCTCCACTTT. Protein: CASSSGQGGRSPLHF.

The table lists this clone with a count of one. The chain employs TRBV30 and TRBJ1-5; D unclear. This CDR3 is 16 amino acids long. Looked up from germline, CDR1 is GTSNPN and CDR2 is SVGIG (reference sequence). With 0 bases removed from V and 4 bases from J, the gap between germline ends came to 16 bases. The CDR3 DNA reads as TGTGCCTGGAGTGTACCTGTGACCGCCAGGAATCAGCCCCAGCATTTT. Protein: CAWSVPVTARNQPQHF.

The rearrangement links TRBV4-1 to TRBJ1-2; D not resolved. Germline CDR1 is MGHRA and CDR2 is YSYEKL. V was clipped by 3 bases and J by 6 bases, with 5 bases between them. The CDR3 runs to 11 residues. CDR3 residues: CASSHVDGYTF. CDR3 sequence (DNA): TGCGCCAGCAGCCATGTCGATGGCTACACCTTC.

This chain joins TRBV11-3 and TRBJ2-2; TRBD1 might be the D (5 bases). CDR1 is SGHNT, CDR2 YENEEA, per germline. The CDR3 has 14 residues. The V end lost 1 base, the J end lost 4 bases, and 7 bases lay between the germline ends. CDR3: CASSLGQITGELFF. DNA of the CDR3: TGTGCCAGCAGCTTAGGACAGATCACCGGGGAGCTGTTTTTT. Based on the CDR3 plus reference TRBV11-3 and TRBJ2-2, the full variable domain is EAGVVQSPRYKIIEKKQPVAFWCNPISGHNTLYWYLQNLGQGPELLIRYENEEAVDDSQLPKDRFSAERLKGVDSTLKIQPAELGDSAVYLCASSLGQITGELFFGEGSRLTVL.

In nucleotides, the CDR3 is TGTGCCAGCAGGCGGGATGATTCACCCCTCCACTTT. This translates into CASRRDDSPLHF. The genes are TRBV7-9 and TRBJ1-6; D uncertain. Trimming pared 6 bases from V and 8 bases from J, leaving 8 bases between. Germline V CDR1 and CDR2: SEHNR, FQNEAQ (reference sequence). The CDR3 runs 12 residues. The whole variable domain, filled in from reference TRBV7-9 and TRBJ1-6, reads DTGVSQNPRHKITKRGQNVTFRCDPISEHNRLYWYRQTLGQGPEFLTYFQNEAQLEKSRLLSDRFSAERPKGSFSTLEIQRTEQGDSAMYLCASRRDDSPLHFGNGTRLTVT.

This clone has only a few counts. The chain joins TRBV9 to TRBJ1-6; D unresolved. V was trimmed by 3 bases and J by 5 bases, leaving 18 bases between them. The CDR3 extends over 17 amino acids. Germline lookup yields CDR1 SGDLS and CDR2 YYNGEE. CDR3 bases: TGTGCCAGCAGCGGTGAAGTATACATAGGAGATAATTCACCCCTCCACTTT. This encodes CASSGEVYIGDNSPLHF.

V usage is TRBV7-3 and J usage is TRBJ2-1; 12 nucleotides agree with TRBD2. CDR3 length: 18 residues. Germline-derived CDR1 and CDR2 are SGHTA and FQGTGA. The V gene end was trimmed by 4 bases and the J gene end by 0 bases; junction bases not matched to a gene: 7. The CDR3 protein is CASSSLAGGGFSYNEQFF. CDR3 in DNA: TGTGCCAGCAGCTCACTAGCGGGGGGCGGATTCTCCTACAATGAGCAGTTCTTC.